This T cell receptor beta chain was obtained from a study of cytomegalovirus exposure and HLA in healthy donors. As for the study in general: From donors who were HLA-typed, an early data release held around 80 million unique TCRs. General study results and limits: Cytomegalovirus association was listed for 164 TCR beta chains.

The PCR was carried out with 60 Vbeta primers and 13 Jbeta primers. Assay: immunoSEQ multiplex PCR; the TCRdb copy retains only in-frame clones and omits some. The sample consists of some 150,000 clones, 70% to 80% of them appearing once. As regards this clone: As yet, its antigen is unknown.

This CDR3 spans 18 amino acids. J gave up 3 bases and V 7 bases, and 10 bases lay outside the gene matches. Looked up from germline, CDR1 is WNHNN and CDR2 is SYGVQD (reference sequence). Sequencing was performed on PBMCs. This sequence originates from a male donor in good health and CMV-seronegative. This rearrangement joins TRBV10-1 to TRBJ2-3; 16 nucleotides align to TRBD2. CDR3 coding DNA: TGCGCCAGCACTCCGGGACTAGCGGGAGGGCGGGGGACAGATACGCAGTATTTT. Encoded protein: CASTPGLAGGRGTDTQYF.